This entry lists 20 T cell receptor beta chains sequenced from one sample in a study of T cell changes during pregnancy in multiple sclerosis. Using immunoSEQ multiplex PCR, the repertoire was profiled, and TCRdb retains in-frame clones only, with some absent. This sample yields about 44,000 clones, of which about 88% are seen a single time; around 0.63% belongs to the top ten. Sequencing was performed on CD4+ T cells from peripheral blood mononuclear cells, taken in the first trimester of pregnancy. The origin of the receptors is a female donor with multiple sclerosis, enrolled in a pregnancy study.

This clone appeared a few times. The V call is TRBV5-1, the J call TRBJ1-1; 9 bases line up with TRBD1. The CDR3 runs to 13 residues. Germline values: CDR1 SGHRS, CDR2 YFSETQ. Trimming took 4 bases from V and 5 from J; bases not matched to a gene: 3. CDR3 sequence reads: CASSRTGDTEAFF. CDR3 bases: TGCGCCAGCAGCCGGACAGGGGATACTGAAGCTTTCTTT.

The chain links TRBV6-5 to TRBJ1-2; TRBD1 matches at 8 bases. The CDR3 extends over 14 amino acids. The germline CDR1 and CDR2 sequences are MNHEY and SVGAGI. Germline trimming cut 2 bases from V and 7 bases from J; bases unmatched to any gene: 6. CDR3 nucleotides: TGTGCCAGCAGTTACGGACAGGGTTCATCTGGCTACACCTTC. The encoded protein is CASSYGQGSSGYTF.

This chain uses TRBV18 with TRBJ2-1, with TRBD2 matching over 12 bases. The germline V gene encodes CDR1 KGHSH and CDR2 LQKENI. V was pared by 1 base and J by 8 bases, with 6 bases of the junction left unmatched. The CDR3 sequence is 16 residues long. The DNA of the CDR3 is TGTGCCAGCTCACCACAGACTAGCGGGAGTTTCGATGAGCAGTTCTTC. Encoded protein: CASSPQTSGSFDEQFF.

The rearrangement links TRBV30 to TRBJ2-7; TRBD2 might be the D (5 bases). Germline loops: CDR1 GTSNPN, CDR2 SVGIG (reference sequence). This CDR3 has 15 amino acids. Trimming took off 3 bases at V and 2 bases at J, with 17 bases between the two ends. CDR3 protein: CAWRLQEAGTYEQYF. For the CDR3, the DNA is TGTGCCTGGAGGCTTCAAGAAGCCGGGACCTACGAGCAGTACTTC.

The genes are TRBV15 and TRBJ2-4, with 8 bases lining up with TRBD2. The germline V gene encodes CDR1 LNHNV and CDR2 YYDKDF (reference sequence). The CDR3 length is 16 residues. V lost 5 bases to trimming and J lost 4 bases; unmatched junction nucleotides: 10. CDR3 sequence reads: CATSPREGWTKNIQYF. CDR3 sequence (DNA): TGTGCCACCAGCCCTCGGGAGGGGTGGACTAAAAACATTCAGTACTTC.

The gene calls are TRBV25-1 and TRBJ1-4; 10 positions agree with TRBD1. There are 15 residues in the CDR3. Germline CDR1 and CDR2: MGHDK and SYGVNS. V shed 7 bases, J shed 8 bases, and the junction held 10 bases outside the gene matches. This CDR3 reads CASTATGTGEEKLFF. Written as DNA, the CDR3 is TGTGCCAGCACTGCAACCGGGACAGGGGAGGAAAAACTGTTTTTT.

The rearrangement links TRBV2 to TRBJ2-1; D is possibly TRBD1 (5 bases). V lost 5 bases, J lost 7 bases, and 15 bases lay in between. This CDR3 is built from 14 residues. Germline-derived CDR1 and CDR2 are SNHLY and FYNNEI. CDR3 residues: CASSIDRGLNEQFF. CDR3 sequence (DNA): TGTGCCAGCAGTATAGACAGAGGCCTTAATGAGCAGTTCTTC.

The chain uses TRBV2 and TRBJ2-1; 11 bases are shared with TRBD2. Per the germline V gene, CDR1 is SNHLY and CDR2 is FYNNEI. The J segment lost 8 bases and the V segment lost 1 base, leaving 10 bases of the junction unmatched. This CDR3 contains 17 residues. The CDR3 reads CASSEVGLAGGGDEQFF. In DNA, the CDR3 is TGTGCCAGCAGTGAAGTAGGGCTAGCGGGAGGAGGCGATGAGCAGTTCTTC.

As for this clone: At the DNA level, this CDR3 is encoded by other sequences in the same sample as well. The gene calls are TRBV5-6 and TRBJ2-5, with 9 bases fitting TRBD1. There are 15 residues in the CDR3. V was clipped by 0 bases and J by 1 base; unmatched bases: 1. CDR1 and CDR2 (germline): SGHDT, YYEEEE. The CDR3 bases are TGTGCCAGCAGCTTGGACAGGGGGCGCCAAGAGACCCAGTACTTC. Translated: CASSLDRGRQETQYF.

In this sample, this clone turned up a few times. The rearrangement uses TRBV30 and TRBJ1-3; D not certain. V lost 0 bases and J 0 bases, leaving 6 bases between the germline ends. CDR3 length: 14 residues. CDR1 GTSNPN and CDR2 SVGIG come from the germline V gene (reference sequence). The CDR3 sequence is CAWSVRSSGNTIYF. The CDR3 nucleotides read TGTGCCTGGAGTGTACGGTCCTCTGGAAACACCATATATTTT.

The chain uses TRBV28 and TRBJ2-3, with D possibly being TRBD1 (6 bases). Germline V gene sequence: CDR1 MDHEN, CDR2 SYDVKM. Trimming cost V 7 bases and J 2 bases, with 10 bases left between them. The CDR3 covers 13 residues. DNA for the CDR3: TGTGCCAGCATCCAGGGGTACACAGATACGCAGTATTTT. As protein: CASIQGYTDTQYF.

This clone occurred once. The gene calls are TRBV15 and TRBJ2-1; D is uncertain. Trimming pared 3 bases from V and 4 bases from J, leaving 7 bases between. This CDR3 has 13 amino acids. In germline, CDR1 is LNHNV, CDR2 YYDKDF (reference sequence). The CDR3 spells CATSRPIYNEQFF. Here the CDR3 DNA reads TGTGCCACCAGCAGGCCTATATACAATGAGCAGTTCTTC.

V usage is TRBV6-6 and J usage is TRBJ1-4; D not resolved. With 0 bases removed from V and 6 bases from J, the gap between germline ends came to 8 bases. The germline V gene has CDR1 MNHNY and CDR2 SVGAGI (reference sequence). CDR3 length: 14 residues. DNA of the CDR3: TGTGCCAGCAGTTACTCTTATTATGATGAAAAACTGTTTTTT. Protein: CASSYSYYDEKLFF.

This chain links TRBV27 with TRBJ2-1; D unclear. Germline loops: CDR1 MNHEY, CDR2 SMNVEV (reference sequence). Trimming took off 7 bases at V and 0 bases at J, with 13 bases between the two ends. The CDR3 consists of 15 residues. The CDR3 loop is CASTPGGSSYNEQFF. CDR3 DNA: TGTGCCAGCACCCCCGGCGGAAGCTCCTACAATGAGCAGTTCTTC.

This chain uses TRBV29-1 with TRBJ2-5, with TRBD1 as a possible D gene (6 bases). The J call is uncertain, as TRBJ2-7 better fits the DNA end. The CDR3 has 14 amino acids. Germline loops: CDR1 SQVTM, CDR2 ANQGSEA. This chain's CDR3 is CSVCKQGPVCEQYF. The CDR3, as DNA: TGCAGCGTTTGTAAACAGGGACCCGTCTGCGAGCAGTACTTC.

The gene calls are TRBV7-2 and TRBJ1-2; TRBD1 agrees at 7 bases. Germline V lookup: CDR1 SGHTA, CDR2 FQGNSA. There are 13 residues in the CDR3. Trimming cost V 5 bases and J 8 bases; bases outside gene matches: 8. The CDR3 region has the DNA TGTGCCAGCAGCCCCAGGGGGGCTCAAGGCTACACCTTC. Residues: CASSPRGAQGYTF.

The V call is TRBV5-1, the J call TRBJ1-2, with 10 bases lining up with TRBD1. The germline gives CDR1 SGHRS, CDR2 YFSETQ. The CDR3 spans 17 residues. V shed 4 bases, J shed 0 bases, and the junction held 9 bases outside the gene matches. This CDR3 is CASSAIRDRGANYGYTF. The CDR3 DNA is TGCGCCAGCAGCGCGATCCGGGACAGGGGAGCTAACTATGGCTACACCTTC.

The chain has TRBV7-9 and TRBJ1-2; 11 positions match TRBD1. The CDR3 runs to 15 residues. The V and J ends lost 5 bases and 7 bases, in that order; junction bases with no gene match: 9. Looked up from germline, CDR1 is SEHNR and CDR2 is FQNEAQ (reference sequence). CDR3: CASSAGQGAQGGYTF. CDR3 sequence (DNA): TGTGCCAGCAGCGCAGGACAGGGGGCGCAGGGTGGCTACACCTTC. Filled out from reference TRBV7-9 and TRBJ1-2, the complete variable domain reads DTGVSQNPRHKITKRGQNVTFRCDPISEHNRLYWYRQTLGQGPEFLTYFQNEAQLEKSRLLSDRFSAERPKGSFSTLEIQRTEQGDSAMYLCASSAGQGAQGGYTFGSGTRLTVV.

This chain uses TRBV6-6 with TRBJ2-7; D call uncertain. The V gene lost 4 bases and the J gene lost 3 bases, with 4 bases spanning the gap. Germline V gene sequence: CDR1 MNHNY, CDR2 SVGAGI (reference sequence). This CDR3 region has 11 residues. DNA of the CDR3: TGTGCCAGCAGTTCCTTCTACGAGCAGTACTTC. Protein product: CASSSFYEQYF.

The CDR3 nucleotides read TGCGCCAGCAGCTTTGAGCGGACCTACGAGCAGTACTTC. It translates to CASSFERTYEQYF. V and J are TRBV5-1 and TRBJ2-7, with D tentatively TRBD2 (5 bases). This CDR3 region has 13 residues. V was cut by 2 bases and J by 2 bases, with 8 bases left in between. Germline V gives CDR1 SGHRS, CDR2 YFSETQ.